This T cell receptor beta chain was sequenced for a study of T cells in Graves' hyperthyroidism and ophthalmopathy (dated by TCRdb to about 2019). About the full investigation: Peripheral blood was sampled at the time of initial diagnosis, prior to any treatment. To identify distinguishing TCR V-J signatures, a discovery cohort of roughly 100 patients was used, comprising 43 with Graves' ophthalmopathy and around 60 with stable Graves' hyperthyroidism. An independent validation cohort of 18 to 20 hyperthyroidism patients and roughly 16 patients who later progressed to ophthalmopathy tested prospective prediction of ophthalmopathy. For training and testing, the roughly 100 patients in the discovery cohort were randomly divided in a 7:3 ratio. Thyroid tissue and blood T-cell repertoires from six or seven Graves' hyperthyroidism patients were also compared in the study. Following sampling, methimazole starting at 30 mg daily was given to hyperthyroidism patients, and high-dose intravenous methylprednisolone was given to ophthalmopathy patients. The paper describes TCR Vbeta CDR3 sequencing of 140 or so peripheral blood samples, made up of roughly 40 ophthalmopathy patients, around 78 hyperthyroidism patients and 17 progressor patients. Overall results and qualifications from the work: Most expanded thyroid clonotypes (frequency above 0.001) were also detected in blood, a finding suggesting that blood repertoires may reflect thyroid immune responses. During validation, the model predicted progression to ophthalmopathy a median of approximately 6 months ahead of onset, with more than 60% sensitivity and under 85% specificity. No statistical method was used to fix the sample size in advance, and group allocation was not hidden from the investigators. Ophthalmopathy was separated from stable hyperthyroidism by a 13 V-J signature model, with about 86% sensitivity and about 84% specificity obtained in cross-validation and 80%/75% obtained in testing.

The TCR beta CDR3 regions were amplified from the RNA transcripts. The first round of RT-PCR for the TCR CDR3 was performed with the HTBI primer set and the Qiagen OneStep RT-PCR kit. Libraries were constructed in a second round of multiplex PCR, after which size selection and purification were performed. The libraries were sequenced on an Illumina HiSeq2000 using paired-end 100 bp reads. Processing in the source paper ran as follows. SOAPnuke was used to process the raw data, throwing out any read that contained adapters or uncalled bases, had a mean Phred below 15, or lacked an exact constant-primer or identifier match. COPE v1.2.5 was used to merge the high-quality paired reads, and each unique nucleotide sequence was defined as a clonotype. MiTCR v1.1 was used to align the clonotypes against IMGT TRBV, TRBD and TRBJ reference segments. Only V-J combinations with frequency above 0.0001, covering about 99% of repertoires, were analysed. The TCS score was defined as the ratio of F50 (clonal expansion) to E x V (chaos), calculated using BLOSUM62-based TCRdist between CDR3 peptides within each V-J. Welch's t-statistics and random forest reduced several hundred V-J features to fewer than 15, which were used in a naive Bayes classifier (R e1071). Clones were called with MiXCR by TCRdb after fastp trimmed the public reads at Q25, and only in-frame beta chains were retained. Each CDR3 protein gets just one entry, which takes the most common genes and DNA from the rows behind it. It is TCRdb's table, rather than the study itself, that gives the V and J calls and clone size. Counted in this sample were about 360,000 distinct CDR3 sequences; around 14% of them appeared once. The ten largest clones add up to about 9.1% of the sample.

The V end loses 1 base and the J end loses 9 bases, and a stretch of 10 bases separates them. Based on the germline V gene, the CDR1 and CDR2 sequences are SGHVS and FQNEAQ. Spanning cysteine to phenylalanine, the CDR3 consists of 13 amino acids. Of the read, only the CDR3 DNA is kept; its 39 bases are in frame from base 1. Concerning this clonotype: Its antigen is unknown. Per-base qualities were not stored, and no clone one base away is much larger.

Stable Graves' hyperthyroidism was defined as the absence of progression to ophthalmopathy over 18 months of follow-up. Hyperthyroidism patients were newly diagnosed, with disease duration under 2 months, and aged 18 to 65 years. The study excluded patients with uncontrolled infections, other autoimmune diseases, pregnancy or lactation. Clinical symptoms, serum thyroxine and TRAb, thyroid ultrasound, and orbital computed tomography formed the basis for the diagnoses. PBMCs were separated from over 9 ml of fresh peripheral blood using Ficoll-Paque density gradient centrifugation. Total RNA was extracted using Trizol reagent, and RNA quality was assessed on an Agilent 2100 Bioanalyzer.

The sequence was obtained from a woman younger than 35 with Graves' hyperthyroidism. The sample was blood. This sequence uses TRBV7-8 and TRBJ2-1; the D segment cannot be called with confidence. The DNA sequence is TGTGCCAGCAGCTTAGGGACCGCCGGTGAGCAGTTCTTC. It codes for CASSLGTAGEQFF.